A single sample gave rise to the 9 T cell receptor beta chains below, sequenced in a study of blood T cell repertoires in COVID-19. Assay: immunoSEQ multiplex PCR; the TCRdb copy retains only in-frame clones and omits some. The sample holds around 170,000 clones, around four fifths seen once. The source material was peripheral blood. These receptors all stem from a woman aged 40 to 50 with acute or convalescent COVID-19.

The rearrangement links TRBV14 to TRBJ1-1, with no clear D. Trimming stripped 4 bases from V and 9 bases from J, with 15 bases between. This CDR3 has 13 amino acids. Germline values: CDR1 SGHDN, CDR2 FVKESK. Here the CDR3 reads CASSPPSGRKAFF. CDR3 DNA sequence: TGTGCCAGCAGCCCCCCGTCGGGGAGGAAAGCTTTCTTT.

The V call is TRBV7-8, the J call TRBJ1-4; unclear D gene. CDR3 length: 13 residues. CDR1 is SGHVS, CDR2 FQNEAQ, per germline. V was cut by 5 bases and J by 4 bases, with 8 bases left in between. The chain's CDR3 is CASSPRVNEKLFF. The CDR3 DNA reads TGTGCCAGCAGCCCGAGGGTTAATGAAAAACTGTTTTTT.

In regard to this clone: The same CDR3 can be traced to other DNA sequences in this sample. This sequence joins TRBV5-6 and TRBJ1-3; D is undetermined. Per germline, CDR1 SGHDT and CDR2 YYEEEE. Trimming removed 4 bases at V and 0 bases at J, with 11 bases between. The CDR3 length is 15 residues. Here the CDR3 DNA reads TGTGCCAGCAGCACCTGGGGAGGCTCTGGAAACACCATATATTTT. This gives the protein CASSTWGGSGNTIYF.

CDR3 bases: TGCAGGTCAGGGTTAGAATATGGCTACACCTTC. This translates into CRSGLEYGYTF. This sequence joins TRBV20-1 and TRBJ1-2; maybe TRBD1 (5 bases). CDR3 length: 11 residues. The V gene's germline CDR1 is DFQATT and CDR2 SNEGSKA (reference sequence).

This chain connects TRBV24-1 to TRBJ1-2; D is perhaps TRBD1 (6 bases). The germline CDR1 and CDR2 sequences are KGHDR and SFDVKD. The CDR3 has 13 residues. Deletions cut 4 bases from V and 8 bases from J, with 13 bases between. The CDR3 here is CATSDSDSRGYTF. The CDR3, as DNA: TGTGCCACCAGTGACTCGGACAGCCGGGGCTACACCTTC.

The J gene is TRBJ2-1, the V gene TRBV15, with a possible D match to TRBD2 (6 bases). This CDR3 contains 13 residues. Trimming left V 8 bases short and J 5 bases short, with 13 bases between. The V gene's germline CDR1 is LNHNV and CDR2 YYDKDF (reference sequence). As DNA, the CDR3 is TGTGCCACCCGATCGGGGGTAGACAATGAGCAGTTCTTC. Translated: CATRSGVDNEQFF.

A note on this clone: The same CDR3 can be traced to other DNA sequences in this sample. The CDR3 bases are TGTGCCAGCAGCCAATCGGGGTCTGGAAACACCATATATTTT. The encoded protein is CASSQSGSGNTIYF. V gene TRBV3-1 (or the pseudogene TRBV3-2) combines with J gene TRBJ1-3; D is unclear. V was pared by 2 bases and J by 1 base, with 6 bases between. CDR1 and CDR2 (germline): LGHDT, YNNKEL (reference sequence). This CDR3 region has 14 residues.

The rearrangement uses TRBV4-2 and TRBJ1-2; D gene uncertain. Germline assignment: CDR1 LGHNA and CDR2 YNFKEQ. The CDR3 consists of 12 residues. Trimming left V 0 bases short and J 6 bases short, with 5 bases between. In nucleotides, the CDR3 is TGTGCCAGCAGCCAAGACTACGATGGCTACACCTTC. Translation: CASSQDYDGYTF.

This chain connects TRBV10-2 to TRBJ1-1; possibly TRBD1 for D (5 bases). Per the germline V gene, CDR1 is WSHSY and CDR2 is SAAADI. The ends were cut back, 2 bases at V and 4 bases at J, with 17 bases in the middle. The CDR3 length is 16 residues. This CDR3 reads CASSEASGGGGTEAFF. The CDR3 coding sequence is TGCGCCAGCAGTGAGGCTTCGGGAGGCGGGGGCACTGAAGCTTTCTTT.